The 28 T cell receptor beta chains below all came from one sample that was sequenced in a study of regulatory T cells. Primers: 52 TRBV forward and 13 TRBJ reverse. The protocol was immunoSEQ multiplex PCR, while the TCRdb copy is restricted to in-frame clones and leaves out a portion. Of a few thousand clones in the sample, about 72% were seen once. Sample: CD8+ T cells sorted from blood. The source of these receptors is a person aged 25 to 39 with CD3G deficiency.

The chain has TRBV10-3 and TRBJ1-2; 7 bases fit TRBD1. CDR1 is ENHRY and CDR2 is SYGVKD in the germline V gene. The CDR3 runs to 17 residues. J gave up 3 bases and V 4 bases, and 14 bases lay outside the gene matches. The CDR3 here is CAISAGNRGALYYGYTF. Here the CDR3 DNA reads TGTGCCATCAGTGCGGGGAACAGGGGTGCTCTTTACTATGGCTACACCTTC.

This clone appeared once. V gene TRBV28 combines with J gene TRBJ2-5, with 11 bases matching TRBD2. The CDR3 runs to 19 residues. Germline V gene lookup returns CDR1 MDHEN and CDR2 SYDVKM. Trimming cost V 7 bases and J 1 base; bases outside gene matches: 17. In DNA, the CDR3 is TGTGCCAGCAAAGCCCTTAGCGGGAGGGCCTATATTGGCCAAGAGACCCAGTACTTC. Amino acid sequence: CASKALSGRAYIGQETQYF.

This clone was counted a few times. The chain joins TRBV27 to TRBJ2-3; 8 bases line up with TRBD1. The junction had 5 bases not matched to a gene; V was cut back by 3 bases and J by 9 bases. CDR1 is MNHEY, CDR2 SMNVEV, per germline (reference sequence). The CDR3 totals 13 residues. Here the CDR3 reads CASSFRGQGTQYF. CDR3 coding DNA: TGTGCCAGCAGTTTCCGAGGACAGGGAACGCAGTATTTT.

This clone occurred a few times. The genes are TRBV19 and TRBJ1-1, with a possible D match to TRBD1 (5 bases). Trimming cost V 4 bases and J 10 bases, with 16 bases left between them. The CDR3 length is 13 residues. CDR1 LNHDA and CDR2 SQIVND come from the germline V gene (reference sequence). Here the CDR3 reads CASSKGPSSRAFF. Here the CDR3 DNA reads TGTGCCAGTAGTAAGGGACCTTCTTCGAGAGCTTTCTTT.

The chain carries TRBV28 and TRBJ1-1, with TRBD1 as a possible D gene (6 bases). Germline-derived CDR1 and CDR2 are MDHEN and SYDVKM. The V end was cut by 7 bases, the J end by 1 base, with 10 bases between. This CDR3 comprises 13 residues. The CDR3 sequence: CASTVTGNTEAFF. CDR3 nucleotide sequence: TGTGCCAGCACCGTGACAGGGAACACTGAAGCTTTCTTT. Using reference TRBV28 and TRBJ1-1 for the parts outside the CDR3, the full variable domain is DVKVTQSSRYLVKRTGEKVFLECVQDMDHENMFWYRQDPGLGLRLIYFSYDVKMKEKGDIPEGYSVSREKKERFSLILESASTNQTSMYLCASTVTGNTEAFFGQGTRLTVV.

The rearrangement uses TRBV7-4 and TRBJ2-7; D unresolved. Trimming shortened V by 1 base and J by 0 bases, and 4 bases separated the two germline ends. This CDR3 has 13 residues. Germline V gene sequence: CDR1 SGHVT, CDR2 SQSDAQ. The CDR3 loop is CASSLGDSYEQYF. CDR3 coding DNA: TGTGCCAGCAGCTTAGGGGACTCCTACGAGCAGTACTTC.

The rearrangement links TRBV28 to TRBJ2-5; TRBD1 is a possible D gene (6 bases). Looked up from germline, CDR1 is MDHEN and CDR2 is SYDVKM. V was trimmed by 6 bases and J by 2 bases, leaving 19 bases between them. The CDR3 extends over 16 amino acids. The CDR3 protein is CASSSFSEQGQETQYF. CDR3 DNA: TGTGCCAGCAGCTCATTCTCGGAACAGGGACAAGAGACCCAGTACTTC.

The CDR3 region is CASSFLSNGEGTEAFF. The CDR3 DNA reads TGTGCCAGCAGTTTTTTAAGTAATGGGGAGGGCACTGAAGCTTTCTTT. This chain uses TRBV28 with TRBJ1-1; the D is unclear. Germline assignment: CDR1 MDHEN and CDR2 SYDVKM. V was pared by 3 bases and J by 4 bases, with 18 bases between. This CDR3 is 16 amino acids long.

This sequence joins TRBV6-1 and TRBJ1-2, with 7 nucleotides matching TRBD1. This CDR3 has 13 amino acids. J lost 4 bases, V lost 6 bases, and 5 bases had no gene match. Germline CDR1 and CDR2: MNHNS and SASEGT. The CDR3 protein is CASRLRQGYGYTF. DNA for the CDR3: TGTGCCAGCAGGCTACGACAGGGCTATGGCTACACCTTC.

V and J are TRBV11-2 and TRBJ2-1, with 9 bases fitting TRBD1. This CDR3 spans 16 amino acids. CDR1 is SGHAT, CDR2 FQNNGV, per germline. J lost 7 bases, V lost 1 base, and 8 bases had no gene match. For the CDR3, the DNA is TGTGCCAGCAGCTTAGCCCCTCTGACAGGGGGAAATGAGCAGTTCTTC. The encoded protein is CASSLAPLTGGNEQFF.

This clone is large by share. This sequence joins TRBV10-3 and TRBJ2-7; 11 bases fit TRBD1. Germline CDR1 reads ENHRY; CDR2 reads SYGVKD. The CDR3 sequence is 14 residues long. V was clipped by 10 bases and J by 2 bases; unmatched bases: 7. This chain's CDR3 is CASATGQGAYEQYF. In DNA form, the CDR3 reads TGTGCCAGCGCGACGGGACAGGGGGCCTACGAGCAGTACTTC.

CDR3 nucleotides: TGTGCCAGTAGTATTCGGACAGGGCCTACCTACGAGCAGTACTTC. Encoded protein: CASSIRTGPTYEQYF. The chain uses TRBV19 and TRBJ2-7, with 8 positions matching TRBD1. This CDR3 region has 15 residues. Germline V gene sequence: CDR1 LNHDA, CDR2 SQIVND (reference sequence). The V segment lost 3 bases and the J segment 2 bases; nucleotides outside the gene matches: 6.

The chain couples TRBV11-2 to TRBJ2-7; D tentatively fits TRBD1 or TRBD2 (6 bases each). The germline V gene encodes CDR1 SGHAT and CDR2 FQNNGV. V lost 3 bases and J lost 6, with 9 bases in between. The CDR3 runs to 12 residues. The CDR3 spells CASSFGGGEQYF. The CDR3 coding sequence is TGTGCCAGCAGCTTCGGAGGGGGCGAGCAGTACTTC.

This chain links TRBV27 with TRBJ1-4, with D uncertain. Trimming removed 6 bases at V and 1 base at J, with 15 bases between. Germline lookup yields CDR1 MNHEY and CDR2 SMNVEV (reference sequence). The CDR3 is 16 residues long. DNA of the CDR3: TGTGCCAGCAGCCTGCGTCGGCGGAAAACTAATGAAAAACTGTTTTTT. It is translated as CASSLRRRKTNEKLFF.

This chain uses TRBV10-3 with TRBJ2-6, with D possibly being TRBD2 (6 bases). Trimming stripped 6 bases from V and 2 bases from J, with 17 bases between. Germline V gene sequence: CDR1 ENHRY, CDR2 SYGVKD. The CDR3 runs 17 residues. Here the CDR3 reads CAISGGPYRPGANVLTF. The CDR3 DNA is TGTGCCATCAGCGGGGGACCGTATCGCCCTGGGGCCAACGTCCTGACTTTC.

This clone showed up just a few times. This CDR3 reads CASSFAGGYQETQYF. In nucleotides, the CDR3 is TGCGCCAGCAGCTTCGCGGGGGGTTACCAAGAGACCCAGTACTTC. The chain recombines TRBV5-1 with TRBJ2-5, with TRBD2 identical over 8 bases. The V and J ends lost 2 bases and 0 bases, in that order; junction bases with no gene match: 3. Germline V gene lookup returns CDR1 SGHRS and CDR2 YFSETQ. CDR3 length: 15 residues.

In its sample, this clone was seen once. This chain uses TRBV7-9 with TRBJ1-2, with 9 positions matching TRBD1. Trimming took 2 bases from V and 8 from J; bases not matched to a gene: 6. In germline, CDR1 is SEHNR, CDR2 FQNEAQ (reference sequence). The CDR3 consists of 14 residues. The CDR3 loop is CASSLTWDRDGYTF. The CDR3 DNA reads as TGTGCCAGCAGCTTAACCTGGGACAGGGACGGCTACACCTTC.

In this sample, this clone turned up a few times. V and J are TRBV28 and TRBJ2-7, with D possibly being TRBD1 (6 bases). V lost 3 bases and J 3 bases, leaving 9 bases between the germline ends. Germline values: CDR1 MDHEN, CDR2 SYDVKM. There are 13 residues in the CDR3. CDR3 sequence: CASSLGHGYEQYF. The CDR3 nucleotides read TGTGCCAGCAGTTTGGGACATGGCTACGAGCAGTACTTC.

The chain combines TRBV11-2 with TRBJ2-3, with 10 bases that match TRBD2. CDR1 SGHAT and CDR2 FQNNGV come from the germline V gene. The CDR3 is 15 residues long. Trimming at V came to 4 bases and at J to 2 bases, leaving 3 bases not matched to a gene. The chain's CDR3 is CASSSSGGLTDTQYF. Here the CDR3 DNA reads TGTGCCAGCAGCTCTAGCGGGGGTCTCACAGATACGCAGTATTTT.

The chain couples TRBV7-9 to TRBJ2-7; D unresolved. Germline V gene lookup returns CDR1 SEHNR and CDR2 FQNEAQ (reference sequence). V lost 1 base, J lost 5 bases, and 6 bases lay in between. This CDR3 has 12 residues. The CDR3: CASSLVGDEQYF. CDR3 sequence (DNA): TGTGCCAGCAGCTTAGTTGGGGACGAGCAGTACTTC. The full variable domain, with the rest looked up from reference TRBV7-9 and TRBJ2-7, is DTGVSQNPRHKITKRGQNVTFRCDPISEHNRLYWYRQTLGQGPEFLTYFQNEAQLEKSRLLSDRFSAERPKGSFSTLEIQRTEQGDSAMYLCASSLVGDEQYFGPGTRLTVT.

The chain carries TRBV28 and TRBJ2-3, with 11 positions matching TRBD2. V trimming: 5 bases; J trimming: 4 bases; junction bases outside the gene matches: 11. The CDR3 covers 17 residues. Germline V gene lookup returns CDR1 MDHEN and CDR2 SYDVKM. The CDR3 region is CASSTLLAGVPADTQYF. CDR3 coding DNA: TGTGCCAGCAGTACCTTACTAGCGGGAGTACCGGCAGATACGCAGTATTTT.

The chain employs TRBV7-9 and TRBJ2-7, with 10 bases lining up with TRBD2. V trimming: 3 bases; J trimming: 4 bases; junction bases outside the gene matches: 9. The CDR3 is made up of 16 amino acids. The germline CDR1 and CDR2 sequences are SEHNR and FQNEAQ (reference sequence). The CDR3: CASSFPTSGPLYEQYF. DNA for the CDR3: TGTGCCAGCAGCTTTCCGACTAGCGGGCCCCTATACGAGCAGTACTTC.

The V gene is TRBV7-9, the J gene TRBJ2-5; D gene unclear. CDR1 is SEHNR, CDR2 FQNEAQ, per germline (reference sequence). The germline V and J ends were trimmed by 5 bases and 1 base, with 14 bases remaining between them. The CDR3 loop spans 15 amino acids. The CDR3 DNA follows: TGTGCCAGCAGCCGTGCCCTTGACACCCAAGAGACCCAGTACTTC. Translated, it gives CASSRALDTQETQYF.

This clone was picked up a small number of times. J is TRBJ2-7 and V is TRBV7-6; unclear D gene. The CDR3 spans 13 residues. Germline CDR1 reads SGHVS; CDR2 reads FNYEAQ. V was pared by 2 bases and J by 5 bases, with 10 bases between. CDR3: CASSLLVGDEQYF. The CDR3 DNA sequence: TGTGCCAGCAGCTTACTAGTTGGGGACGAGCAGTACTTC.

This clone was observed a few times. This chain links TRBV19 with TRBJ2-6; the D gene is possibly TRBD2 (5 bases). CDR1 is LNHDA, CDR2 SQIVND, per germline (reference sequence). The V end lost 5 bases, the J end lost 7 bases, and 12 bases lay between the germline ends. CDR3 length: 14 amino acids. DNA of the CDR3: TGTGCCAGTAGTCTTGACGGGGTTGCCAACGTCCTGACTTTC. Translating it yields CASSLDGVANVLTF.

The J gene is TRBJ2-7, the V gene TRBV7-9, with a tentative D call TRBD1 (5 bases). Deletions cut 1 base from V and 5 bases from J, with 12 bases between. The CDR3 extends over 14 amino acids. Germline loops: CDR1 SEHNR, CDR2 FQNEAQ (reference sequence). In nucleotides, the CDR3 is TGTGCCAGCAGCTTAGGCCCCACAGGACACGAGCAGTACTTC. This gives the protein CASSLGPTGHEQYF.

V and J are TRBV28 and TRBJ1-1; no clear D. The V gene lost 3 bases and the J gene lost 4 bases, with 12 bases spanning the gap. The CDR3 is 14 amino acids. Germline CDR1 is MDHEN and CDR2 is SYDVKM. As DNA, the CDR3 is TGTGCCAGCAGTTTTAATGTCAGGCGCACTGAAGCTTTCTTT. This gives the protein CASSFNVRRTEAFF.

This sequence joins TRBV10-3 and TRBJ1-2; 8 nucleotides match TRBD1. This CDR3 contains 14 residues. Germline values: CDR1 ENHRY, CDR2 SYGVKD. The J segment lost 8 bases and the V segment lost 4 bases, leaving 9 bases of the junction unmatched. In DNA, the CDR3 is TGTGCCATCAGTGGTTCCAGGGGGCGCGGAGGCTACACCTTC. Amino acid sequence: CAISGSRGRGGYTF.